This note documents a single TCR beta chain sequence. Its cognate antigen is unknown. This sample was taken from a study of human T cells and chemical hapten exposure. The study's findings and limits: TCRs exceeding 1 in 1000 frequency stayed unchanged with DPC sensitization. Every donor had alopecia, and their immune response may therefore differ from healthy people's.

Time point denoted: pre-sensitization, week 0. Treatment in this sample: therapeutic diphenylcyclopropenone sensitization with weekly scalp DPC. Each CDR3 protein gets one entry after TCRdb re-called the RACE reads with MiXCR. The top ten clones hold 2.6% of a sample with about 380,000 distinct CDR3 sequences, 5.1% of them seen once. The germline V and J ends were trimmed by 1 base and 0 bases, with 10 bases remaining between them. The CDR3 is made up of 16 amino acids. Germline V CDR1 and CDR2: LNHNV, YYDKDF (reference sequence). The chain is built from TRBV15 and TRBJ1-5; TRBD1 is a possible D gene (6 bases). This clonotype was obtained from a woman aged 45 to 65 with alopecia areata. Some clones in this sample may be carry-over from other donors' samples. The sample was whole blood, taken in connection with sensitization to the hapten diphenylcyclopropenone (DPC). Here the CDR3 DNA reads TGTGCCACCAGCAGAGGGACAGCCGATAGCAATCAGCCCCAGCATTTT. This gives the protein CATSRGTADSNQPQHF.